Listed here are 24 T cell receptor beta chains from one sample, sequenced in a study of identical twins. TCRdb reprocessed the 5' RACE reads with MiXCR, giving one entry per CDR3 protein. The sample holds under 800,000 distinct CDR3 sequences, roughly 20% seen once. The sample also formed part of further work on T cells expressing NK-cell markers.

Specimen: PBMCs. All receptors come from a woman under 30 in good health.

This clonotype was picked up many times. This sequence joins TRBV20-1 and TRBJ2-7; D is unresolved. There are 11 residues in the CDR3. CDR1 is DFQATT and CDR2 is SNEGSKA in the germline V gene (reference sequence). CDR3 sequence: CSDPGTYEQYF. The CDR3 DNA is TGCAGCGATCCTGGGACCTACGAGCAGTACTTC.

This clonotype was detected a few times. V is TRBV20-1 and J is TRBJ1-2, with no clear D. The CDR3 covers 15 residues. Germline V CDR1 and CDR2: DFQATT, SNEGSKA (reference sequence). The V end lost 3 bases, the J end lost 0 bases, and 14 bases lay between the germline ends. The CDR3 DNA follows: TGCAGTGCTAGTGAATTTACAGCAGCTAACTATGGCTACACCTTC. Translating gives CSASEFTAANYGYTF.

This clonotype came up many times. The J gene is TRBJ2-1, the V gene TRBV12-3 or TRBV12-4; no reliable D call. The CDR3 spans 12 residues. V was clipped by 6 bases and J by 8 bases, with 11 bases between them. In DNA form, the CDR3 reads TGTGCCAGCAGCCCAAGTCGGGATGAGCAGTTCTTC. This gives the protein CASSPSRDEQFF.

V is TRBV7-8 and J is TRBJ2-3, with 7 positions matching TRBD2. Germline-derived CDR1 and CDR2 are SGHVS and FQNEAQ. This CDR3 spans 16 amino acids. V lost 5 bases to trimming and J lost 2 bases; unmatched junction nucleotides: 10. CDR3 DNA: TGTGCCAGCAGCCGCCCGGAGCGGGGATACACAGATACGCAGTATTTT. It specifies CASSRPERGYTDTQYF.

This clonotype was detected once. The chain combines TRBV2 with TRBJ2-1; 8 bases align to TRBD2. V dropped 4 bases and J dropped 9; count of bases not matched to a gene: 8. The V gene's germline CDR1 is SNHLY and CDR2 FYNNEI. CDR3 length: 14 amino acids. The chain's CDR3 is CASSVETSVGEQFF. The CDR3 DNA reads as TGTGCCAGCAGTGTTGAGACTAGCGTCGGTGAGCAGTTCTTC.

There are a few counts of this clonotype. V and J are TRBV12-3 or TRBV12-4 and TRBJ1-5; no clear D gene. The CDR3 totals 12 residues. V gave up 2 bases and J gave up 11 bases, with 10 bases separating them. The CDR3 nucleotides are TGTGCCAGCAGTTTATACAACGGGGCCCAGCATTTT. Protein product: CASSLYNGAQHF.

This clonotype was picked up a small number of times. This chain uses TRBV29-1 with TRBJ2-5; 8 nucleotides line up with TRBD1. CDR1 SQVTM and CDR2 ANQGSEA come from the germline V gene. There are 14 residues in the CDR3. V lost 5 bases to trimming and J lost 5 bases; unmatched junction nucleotides: 10. As DNA, the CDR3 is TGCAGCGTTCCGGACAGGGCTTGGACCGAGACCCAGTACTTC. This codes for CSVPDRAWTETQYF.

In its sample, this clonotype was seen a few times. V and J are TRBV5-1 and TRBJ2-7, with 7 positions matching TRBD1. V lost 3 bases, J lost 3 bases, and 6 bases stayed unmatched. The CDR3 has 14 residues. Germline V gives CDR1 SGHRS, CDR2 YFSETQ. CDR3 nucleotides: TGCGCCAGCAGCTGGCGGACAGGTAACTACGAGCAGTACTTC. As protein: CASSWRTGNYEQYF.

The chain is built from TRBV6-5 and TRBJ2-7; TRBD1 aligns across 12 bases. This CDR3 is 12 amino acids long. Germline CDR1 reads MNHEY; CDR2 reads SVGAGI. V lost 6 bases and J lost 9; bases outside the gene matches: 3. The CDR3 DNA reads TGTGCCAGCAGCCCGGGACAGGGGGCGCAGTACTTC. Its protein is CASSPGQGAQYF.

With regard to this clonotype: Germline is not matched at one junction end, which may reflect a read error. The chain is built from TRBV7-6 and TRBJ2-1; 15 nucleotides line up with TRBD2. CDR1 is SGHVS and CDR2 is FNYEAQ in the germline V gene. This CDR3 comprises 14 residues. Written as DNA, the CDR3 is TGTGCCAGCAGCACAGGGACTAGCGGGAGGAACTGGGTCTTC. Protein sequence: CASSTGTSGRNWVF.

The chain links TRBV5-1 to TRBJ2-7; a possible D gene is TRBD1 (5 bases). The germline V gene encodes CDR1 SGHRS and CDR2 YFSETQ. Trimming shortened V by 0 bases and J by 5 bases, and 12 bases separated the two germline ends. The length of the CDR3 is 14 residues. The CDR3 DNA is TGCGCCAGCAGCTTGGCCCAGGGTTCAAACGAGCAGTACTTC. Translation: CASSLAQGSNEQYF.

This clonotype showed up many times. The V call is TRBV29-1, the J call TRBJ1-5; tentative D call: TRBD1 (5 bases). Germline lookup yields CDR1 SQVTM and CDR2 ANQGSEA. V gave up 7 bases and J gave up 2 bases, with 9 bases separating them. This CDR3 has 12 residues. The CDR3 DNA reads TGCAGCGCTGGGGGGGGCAATCAGCCCCAGCATTTT. Translating it yields CSAGGGNQPQHF. The full variable domain, completed using reference TRBV29-1 and TRBJ1-5, is SAVISQKPSRDICQRGTSLTIQCQVDSQVTMMFWYRQQPGQSLTLIATANQGSEATYESGFVIDKFPISRPNLTFSTLTVSNMSPEDSSIYLCSAGGGNQPQHFGDGTRLSIL.

This chain uses TRBV20-1 with TRBJ1-2, with TRBD1 identical over 8 bases. The V gene end was trimmed by 0 bases and the J gene end by 3 bases; junction bases not matched to a gene: 6. Germline assignment: CDR1 DFQATT and CDR2 SNEGSKA (reference sequence). CDR3 size: 15 residues. CDR3 nucleotide sequence: TGCAGTGCTAGAGATACAGGGGGATATTACTATGGCTACACCTTC. This translates into CSARDTGGYYYGYTF.

The genes are TRBV12-3 or TRBV12-4 and TRBJ2-7; 8 nucleotides match TRBD2. The CDR3 sequence is 12 residues long. With V trimmed by 6 bases and J by 6 bases, 4 bases remained unmatched. The CDR3 sequence: CASSFGTSEQYF. The DNA of the CDR3 is TGTGCCAGCAGCTTTGGGACTAGCGAGCAGTACTTC.

This chain links TRBV20-1 with TRBJ2-7; D possibly corresponds to TRBD1 (5 bases). CDR3 length: 16 residues. The germline V gene has CDR1 DFQATT and CDR2 SNEGSKA (reference sequence). Trimming took 1 base from V and 3 from J, leaving 19 bases between them. The DNA of the CDR3 is TGCAGTGCTAGAGTCAGGGTAACAGGTAGTGACTACGAGCAGTACTTC. It specifies CSARVRVTGSDYEQYF.

V usage is TRBV12-3 or TRBV12-4 and J usage is TRBJ1-1; a weak D match, TRBD1 (6 bases). The CDR3 has 16 residues. V was shortened by 7 bases and J by 0 bases, with 18 bases between the two germline ends. The CDR3 here is CASKRGRGYLNTEAFF. The CDR3 DNA reads TGTGCCAGCAAAAGGGGCAGGGGATACCTGAACACTGAAGCTTTCTTT.

The table lists this clonotype with a few counts. The genes are TRBV6-5 and TRBJ2-3; 7 nucleotides line up with TRBD2. Germline CDR1 reads MNHEY; CDR2 reads SVGAGI. CDR3 length equals 17 residues. V dropped 2 bases and J dropped 0; count of bases not matched to a gene: 8. Here the CDR3 reads CASSYPLERGSTDTQYF. CDR3 in DNA: TGTGCCAGCAGTTACCCCCTCGAGCGGGGTAGCACAGATACGCAGTATTTT.

The CDR3 protein is CASGLSLGGEQFF. The CDR3 DNA sequence: TGCGCCAGCGGTTTGTCGCTAGGCGGTGAGCAGTTCTTC. The chain uses TRBV5-1 and TRBJ2-1; no firm D call. CDR1 is SGHRS, CDR2 YFSETQ, per germline. CDR3 length: 13 residues. The ends were cut back, 7 bases at V and 9 bases at J, with 17 bases in the middle.

V is TRBV12-3 or TRBV12-4 and J is TRBJ1-6, with a weak D call TRBD1 (5 bases). The length of the CDR3 is 16 residues. Trimming took off 5 bases at V and 6 bases at J, with 17 bases between the two ends. CDR3 in DNA: TGTGCCAGCAGTAAACAATCCGGGACGGCTAATTCACCCCTCCACTTT. It yields the protein CASSKQSGTANSPLHF.

The chain recombines TRBV6-1 with TRBJ2-1; 12 nucleotides agree with TRBD2. Germline loops: CDR1 MNHNS, CDR2 SASEGT. V shed 4 bases, J shed 10 bases, and the junction held 11 bases outside the gene matches. This CDR3 is built from 16 residues. Here the CDR3 DNA reads TGTGCCAGCAGTGCGTCACTAGCGGGGGGCCCACTAGAGCAGTTCTTC. It yields the protein CASSASLAGGPLEQFF.

CDR3 coding DNA: TGTGCCAGCAGTTACGGGACTATTAAATACGAGCAGTACTTC. It encodes CASSYGTIKYEQYF. V and J are TRBV6-5 and TRBJ2-7; 7 bases agree with TRBD2. This CDR3 comprises 14 residues. Germline CDR1 MNHEY, CDR2 SVGAGI. V trimming: 2 bases; J trimming: 4 bases; junction bases outside the gene matches: 5.

This clonotype was seen a few times. The chain combines TRBV7-3 with TRBJ2-1; D possibly uses TRBD1 or TRBD2 (6 bases each). The V gene lost 3 bases and the J gene lost 4 bases, with 10 bases spanning the gap. The CDR3 covers 14 residues. Germline lookup yields CDR1 SGHTA and CDR2 FQGTGA. CDR3 in DNA: TGTGCCAGCAGCTTCCGGGGGCGGTACAATGAGCAGTTCTTC. Amino acid sequence: CASSFRGRYNEQFF.

This sequence joins TRBV7-8 and TRBJ2-7, with D uncertain. Trimming stripped 1 base from V and 12 bases from J, with 19 bases between. The CDR3 is 14 residues long. Germline lookup yields CDR1 SGHVS and CDR2 FQNEAQ. The chain's CDR3 is CASSLESRGRLGYF. The CDR3 DNA sequence: TGTGCCAGCAGCTTAGAGAGTAGAGGCCGCCTGGGGTACTTC.

This chain connects TRBV20-1 to TRBJ2-7; tentatively, D is TRBD1 (6 bases). CDR3 length: 11 amino acids. V lost 6 bases to trimming and J lost 9 bases, with 15 bases between them. Germline CDR1 DFQATT, CDR2 SNEGSKA (reference sequence). The CDR3 region is CSAKQGPGQYF. The CDR3, as DNA: TGCAGTGCCAAACAGGGCCCCGGGCAGTACTTC.